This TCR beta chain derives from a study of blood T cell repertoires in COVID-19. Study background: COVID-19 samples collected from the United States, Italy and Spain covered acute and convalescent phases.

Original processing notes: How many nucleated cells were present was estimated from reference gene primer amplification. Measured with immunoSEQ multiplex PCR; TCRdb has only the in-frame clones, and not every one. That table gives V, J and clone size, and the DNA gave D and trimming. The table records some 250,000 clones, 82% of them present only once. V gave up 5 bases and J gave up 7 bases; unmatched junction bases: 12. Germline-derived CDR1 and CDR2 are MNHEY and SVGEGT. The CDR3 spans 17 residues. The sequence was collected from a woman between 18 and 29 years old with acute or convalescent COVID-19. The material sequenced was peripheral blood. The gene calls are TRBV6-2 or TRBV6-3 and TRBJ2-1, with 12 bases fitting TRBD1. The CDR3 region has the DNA TGTGCCAGCAGTCCGACCACCGGGACAGGGGGCTGGAATGAGCAGTTCTTC. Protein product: CASSPTTGTGGWNEQFF.